These 17 T cell receptor beta chains came from one sample sequenced in a study of T cells in Graves' hyperthyroidism and ophthalmopathy. RNA transcripts provided the source from which TCR beta CDR3 regions were amplified. The HTBI set primed first-round TCR CDR3 RT-PCR. TCRdb processed the multiplex PCR reads anew with MiXCR; each CDR3 protein has one entry. Of a few hundred thousand distinct CDR3 sequences in the sample, more than 15% were seen once. The sample was blood. The receptor set was obtained from a woman in her twenties or thirties with Graves' hyperthyroidism.

The chain combines TRBV9 with TRBJ2-1; 15 nucleotides line up with TRBD2. Germline values: CDR1 SGDLS, CDR2 YYNGEE. The CDR3 is 20 amino acids. With V trimmed by 0 bases and J by 2 bases, 9 bases remained unmatched. CDR3 amino acids: CASSVGGLAGGPAPYNEQFF. The CDR3 coding sequence is TGTGCCAGCAGCGTAGGGGGACTAGCGGGAGGTCCCGCCCCCTACAATGAGCAGTTCTTC.

There are many counts of this clonotype. V and J are TRBV12-5 and TRBJ2-7; 9 positions agree with TRBD1. The V gene end was trimmed by 2 bases and the J gene end by 4 bases; junction bases not matched to a gene: 6. The CDR3 totals 15 residues. CDR1 is LGHNT and CDR2 is FRNRAP in the germline V gene. Here the CDR3 DNA reads TGTGCTAGTGGTTTGCTGGGACAGGGTTGGTACGAGCAGTACTTC. This encodes CASGLLGQGWYEQYF.

In this sample, this clonotype turned up many times. The chain joins TRBV6-2 or TRBV6-3 to TRBJ2-1; D gene unclear. The germline CDR1 and CDR2 sequences are MNHEY and SVGEGT. The CDR3 is 14 amino acids. Trimming took off 7 bases at V and 4 bases at J, with 14 bases between the two ends. DNA of the CDR3: TGTGCCAGCACTCCTCGAAGCCGGTACAATGAGCAGTTCTTC. It codes for CASTPRSRYNEQFF.

This clonotype was recorded many times. CDR3 protein: CASGLETGTVHLEQYF. The CDR3 DNA reads as TGTGCTAGTGGTTTGGAAACCGGGACCGTCCACCTCGAGCAGTACTTC. The chain joins TRBV12-5 to TRBJ2-7; D is possibly TRBD1 or TRBD2 (5 bases each). The CDR3 runs to 16 residues. Trimming took off 1 base at V and 6 bases at J, with 19 bases between the two ends. CDR1 and CDR2 from the germline V gene are LGHNT and FRNRAP.

In its sample, this clonotype was seen many times. The rearrangement uses TRBV5-1 and TRBJ2-1, with TRBD2 as a possible D gene (6 bases). V lost 2 bases, J lost 9 bases, and 18 bases lay in between. This CDR3 has 15 amino acids. In germline, CDR1 is SGHRS, CDR2 YFSETQ. The CDR3 DNA reads as TGCGCCAGCAGCTTAGATGTAGCCTCCGGGGGTGAGCAGTTCTTC. This translates into CASSLDVASGGEQFF.

The V call is TRBV3-1, the J call TRBJ2-5, with D possibly matching TRBD1 (5 bases). This CDR3 is built from 15 residues. The germline V and J ends were trimmed by 4 bases and 5 bases, with 17 bases remaining between them. Germline V gene data show CDR1 as LGHDT and CDR2 as YNNKEL (reference sequence). The CDR3 DNA sequence: TGTGCCAGCAGCCCCAGACTCTCCAAGGGGGAGACCCAGTACTTC. It encodes CASSPRLSKGETQYF.

V and J are TRBV24-1 and TRBJ2-1; 9 bases are shared with TRBD1. Germline CDR1 reads KGHDR; CDR2 reads SFDVKD. The CDR3 is made up of 16 amino acids. V shed 2 bases, J shed 2 bases, and the junction held 3 bases outside the gene matches. The CDR3 spells CATSDSDRGAYNEQFF. The CDR3 DNA is TGTGCCACCAGTGATTCGGACAGGGGAGCCTACAATGAGCAGTTCTTC.

This clonotype was counted a single time. Given a much more abundant clone one base away, this may be a read error. CDR3 coding DNA: TGTGCCAGCAGACCCGGGACAGGGGGCTACTACGAGCAGTACTTC. As protein: CASRPGTGGYYEQYF. This chain connects TRBV6-1 to TRBJ2-7, with TRBD1 identical over 12 bases. Germline V gene sequence: CDR1 MNHNS, CDR2 SASEGT. The CDR3 loop spans 15 amino acids. The V and J ends lost 6 bases and 3 bases, in that order; junction bases with no gene match: 6.

This clonotype was observed a few times. This chain joins TRBV4-2 and TRBJ1-1, with D unresolved. In germline, CDR1 is LGHNA, CDR2 YNFKEQ. The CDR3 totals 13 residues. The V gene lost 0 bases and the J gene lost 5 bases, with 7 bases spanning the gap. The CDR3 here is CASSQDGETEAFF. For the CDR3, the DNA is TGTGCCAGCAGCCAAGATGGAGAGACTGAAGCTTTCTTT.

This clonotype appeared many times. The rearrangement links TRBV7-8 to TRBJ2-5, with D maybe TRBD2 (7 bases). This CDR3 is built from 14 residues. Germline V gives CDR1 SGHVS, CDR2 FQNEAQ. The V and J ends lost 11 bases and 5 bases respectively, with 21 bases between them. CDR3 amino acids: CAWLGGAYGETQYF. CDR3 nucleotide sequence: TGTGCCTGGCTGGGGGGGGCCTACGGGGAGACCCAGTACTTC.

In its sample, this clonotype was seen a few times. The V call is TRBV30, the J call TRBJ2-7, with 9 bases fitting TRBD2. V trimming: 2 bases; J trimming: 6 bases; junction bases outside the gene matches: 5. CDR1 and CDR2 (germline): GTSNPN, SVGIG (reference sequence). There are 13 residues in the CDR3. The DNA of the CDR3 is TGTGCCTGGAGTATAGCGGGAGTTGGCGAGCAGTACTTC. Protein sequence: CAWSIAGVGEQYF.

The V gene is TRBV4-2, the J gene TRBJ2-7; no firm D call. The CDR3 runs 12 residues. Trimming pared 3 bases from V and 7 bases from J, leaving 10 bases between. Germline V gene lookup returns CDR1 LGHNA and CDR2 YNFKEQ. CDR3 residues: CASSQTIDEQYF. In DNA, the CDR3 is TGTGCCAGCAGCCAGACCATCGATGAGCAGTACTTC.

This clonotype has ten or more counts. This sequence joins TRBV6-6 and TRBJ2-2; D is uncertain. V was pared by 2 bases and J by 3 bases, with 4 bases between. Per germline, CDR1 MNHNY and CDR2 SVGAGI (reference sequence). This CDR3 contains 13 residues. CDR3 amino acids: CASSYGDTGELFF. The DNA for the CDR3 is TGTGCCAGCAGTTACGGGGACACCGGGGAGCTGTTTTTT.

The rearrangement links TRBV6-6 to TRBJ1-5; D is unclear. Per the germline V gene, CDR1 is MNHNY and CDR2 is SVGAGI (reference sequence). The V end lost 0 bases, the J end lost 0 bases, and 6 bases lay between the germline ends. There are 15 residues in the CDR3. The chain's CDR3 is CASSYSEDSNQPQHF. The DNA for the CDR3 is TGTGCCAGCAGTTACTCGGAGGATAGCAATCAGCCCCAGCATTTT.

The table lists this clonotype with many counts. V is TRBV2 and J is TRBJ1-1, with D hard to call. With 4 bases removed from V and 10 bases from J, the gap between germline ends came to 19 bases. The germline gives CDR1 SNHLY, CDR2 FYNNEI. CDR3 length: 14 residues. This chain's CDR3 is CASSVRVLSIGAFF. The CDR3 DNA reads as TGTGCCAGCAGTGTGAGGGTCCTATCCATCGGAGCTTTCTTT.

The table lists this clonotype with many counts. The rearrangement uses TRBV30 and TRBJ1-4, with D hard to call. V was cut by 0 bases and J by 0 bases, with 11 bases left in between. The V gene's germline CDR1 is GTSNPN and CDR2 SVGIG (reference sequence). This CDR3 region has 16 residues. CDR3 protein: CAWSVPSGATNEKLFF. CDR3 nucleotide sequence: TGTGCCTGGAGTGTACCCAGCGGAGCAACTAATGAAAAACTGTTTTTT.

The V gene is TRBV7-2, the J gene TRBJ1-2, with D possibly being TRBD1 (5 bases). CDR1 is SGHTA and CDR2 is FQGNSA in the germline V gene. V was trimmed by 1 base and J by 7 bases, leaving 13 bases between them. The CDR3 spans 14 residues. In nucleotides, the CDR3 is TGTGCCAGCAGCTTAGTGAGGCAGGGAAGTGGCTACACCTTC. Amino acids: CASSLVRQGSGYTF.